One sample yielded the 8 T cell receptor beta chains listed below, sequenced in a study of shared T cell receptors in the human thymus. The repertoire was sequenced with immunoSEQ multiplex PCR; TCRdb's copy has only in-frame clones and lacks some. Seen here are some 660,000 clones, over 75% observed once, and the top ten hold just under 0.0095%. These data were also reused for a study on human thymus T cells.

Sequences were obtained from thymocytes. These receptors were collected from a boy under two years old with a congenital heart defect.

V is TRBV7-9 and J is TRBJ1-3, with a tentative D call TRBD1 (6 bases). CDR3 length: 17 residues. The germline V gene encodes CDR1 SEHNR and CDR2 FQNEAQ (reference sequence). V was shortened by 5 bases and J by 0 bases, with 17 bases between the two germline ends. The CDR3 reads CASSVRWTAYSGNTIYF. CDR3 in DNA: TGTGCCAGCAGCGTACGATGGACAGCTTACTCTGGAAACACCATATATTTT.

This chain links TRBV2 with TRBJ1-1; D is possibly TRBD1 (5 bases). The CDR3 spans 12 residues. V was clipped by 6 bases and J by 4 bases, with 9 bases between them. Germline CDR1 and CDR2: SNHLY and FYNNEI. The CDR3 protein is CASRPGRTEAFF. The CDR3 coding sequence is TGTGCCAGCAGGCCAGGGCGCACTGAAGCTTTCTTT.

V is TRBV19 and J is TRBJ2-3, with D tentatively TRBD2 (5 bases). The CDR3 has 15 amino acids. Germline CDR1 and CDR2: LNHDA and SQIVND (reference sequence). The V end was cut by 5 bases, the J end by 1 base, with 13 bases between. DNA of the CDR3: TGTGCCAGTAGTCAAAAATCGAGGGGCACAGATACGCAGTATTTT. Amino acids: CASSQKSRGTDTQYF.

The rearrangement joins TRBV27 to TRBJ2-2; D remains ambiguous. This CDR3 contains 16 residues. The V end lost 8 bases, the J end lost 4 bases, and 20 bases lay between the germline ends. Germline values: CDR1 MNHEY, CDR2 SMNVEV (reference sequence). CDR3 sequence: CASGPPEASGTGELFF. The CDR3 DNA is TGTGCCAGCGGCCCCCCCGAGGCCTCGGGCACCGGGGAGCTGTTTTTT.

A single count supports this clone. The genes are TRBV4-2 and TRBJ2-7; possible D gene TRBD2, 6 bases. Per germline, CDR1 LGHNA and CDR2 YNFKEQ. V dropped 0 bases and J dropped 1 base, with 19 bases sitting between them. This CDR3 spans 18 amino acids. Here the CDR3 DNA reads TGTGCCAGCAGCCAAGATAGGTCTGGCGGGAATGCGTCCTACGAGCAGTACTTC. It translates to CASSQDRSGGNASYEQYF.

The chain links TRBV11-2 to TRBJ2-1, with 8 bases aligning to TRBD1. CDR1 is SGHAT, CDR2 FQNNGV, per germline. V was pared by 5 bases and J by 10 bases, with 13 bases of the junction left unmatched. The CDR3 contains 15 residues. The CDR3 reads CASSPWKQGVREQFF. The CDR3 DNA reads TGTGCCAGCAGCCCCTGGAAACAGGGGGTACGCGAGCAGTTCTTC.

The V gene is TRBV7-8, the J gene TRBJ1-6; D not certain. The CDR3 totals 17 residues. CDR1 SGHVS and CDR2 FQNEAQ come from the germline V gene. Trimming removed 0 bases at V and 5 bases at J, with 14 bases between. For the CDR3, the DNA is TGTGCCAGCAGCTTAGCCGAAGAGCTGATGGATAATTCACCCCTCCACTTT. Encoded protein: CASSLAEELMDNSPLHF.

The chain links TRBV11-2 to TRBJ1-1; a weak D match, TRBD1 (6 bases). Trimming removed 6 bases at V and 3 bases at J, with 17 bases between. CDR1 SGHAT and CDR2 FQNNGV come from the germline V gene. This CDR3 has 15 amino acids. For the CDR3, the DNA is TGTGCCAGCAGACGGGATTTGGACAGCCACACTGAAGCTTTCTTT. It translates to CASRRDLDSHTEAFF.